The clone carrying this TCR beta chain showed up just a few times. Original data processing: Amplified reference gene primers provided the basis for estimating nucleated cell counts. Using immunoSEQ multiplex PCR, the repertoire was profiled, and TCRdb retains in-frame clones only, with some absent. The DNA was the basis for D and trimming; V, J and clone size are from that table. This sample carries just over 200,000 clones, roughly 75% of them seen once, and the ten largest clones take around 5.8%. This record comes from a study of blood T cell repertoires in COVID-19. About the study: T cells, B-cell-depleted T cells, or PBMCs provided the cDNA or gDNA that served as material.

Sequencing was done on a sample of peripheral blood. This TCR was sampled from a woman in her 70s with acute or convalescent COVID-19.

The CDR3 loop is CASSLGGYLASGPYNEQFF. The CDR3, as DNA: TGTGCCAGCAGCTTAGGGGGATACCTCGCTAGCGGCCCTTACAATGAGCAGTTCTTC. This sequence joins TRBV7-9 and TRBJ2-1; 7 bases map to TRBD2. The germline gives CDR1 SEHNR, CDR2 FQNEAQ (reference sequence). V lost 1 base, J lost 4 bases, and 16 bases stayed unmatched. This CDR3 comprises 19 residues.